This record looks at one T cell receptor beta chain sequence and its context. Its antigen remains undetermined. Base qualities are not provided; no much larger clone lies one nucleotide away. The immunoSEQ Assay was used to sequence TCRbeta CDR3 regions. After extraction, genomic DNA underwent amplification by bias-controlled multiplex PCR, followed by high-throughput sequencing. As for how the authors treated the data: To quantify the absolute abundance of every unique TCRbeta CDR3 region, sequences were collapsed and filtered. T cell fraction was estimated by normalizing TCRbeta template counts to usable DNA, which was measured by amplifying reference genes present in all nucleated cells. Repertoire TCRs were annotated as SARS-CoV-2-specific when V gene, CDR3 amino acid sequence and J gene were exactly matched to a known reactive TCR set. The reference SARS-CoV-2 TCR set was derived from MIRA and filtered for enrichment in COVID-19-positive ImmuneCODE repertoires, a step that removed public or cross-reactive TCRs. Using the MIRA antigens, annotated TCRs were further analysed by specific ORF or by position within an ORF. Depth was the summed frequency of annotated unique rearrangements, while breadth was defined as annotated unique rearrangements over total unique productive rearrangements. Group comparisons of TCR breadth used two-sided Wilcoxon rank-sum tests. This immuneACCESS table, as held by TCRdb, lists in-frame sequences with V and J called but not all clones. Of the missing ones, under half trace to an unresolved V gene in checked studies; the others have no known cause. The V and J calls and clone size are taken from that table; D and trimming were inferred from the DNA. Across this sample there are some 350,000 clones, with around 92% seen only once. Together, the top ten hold about 3.9% of the sample.

The germline V and J ends show losses of 1 base and 4 bases respectively, and no gene match explains 4 bases of the junction. The germline V gene encodes CDR1 SGHTA and CDR2 FQGNSA. CDR3 length: 15 amino acids, cysteine to phenylalanine. Only CDR3 DNA remains: 45 bases, in frame from the first base. This record belongs to a study of Ad26.COV2.S vaccination and SARS-CoV-2 variants (dated by TCRdb to 2020 to 2022). At the level of the whole study: TCRbeta repertoire sequencing was used to assess the specificity and breadth of SARS-CoV-2-reactive T cell receptors after Ad26.COV2.S vaccination. A total of approximately 30 samples were included in the TCR-sequenced set, comprising some 20 Ad26.COV2.S vaccine recipients, 5 placebo recipients and 8 SARS-CoV-2 convalescent individuals.

Paper-wide results and their limitations: Non-spike TCR breadth was comparable between vaccine and placebo recipients, consistent with the vaccine containing only spike. Substantial breadth of spike-specific CD8+ and CD4+ T cell responses was reported after vaccination. Compared with placebo recipients, Ad26.COV2.S recipients showed higher spike-specific TCR breadth (P = 0.0014). It was noted by the authors that total T cell responses may have been underestimated by the TCR breadth and depth analyses.

The time point tag for this specimen amounts to: individuals recovered from natural SARS-CoV-2 infection. The material sequenced was peripheral blood, taken after recovery from COVID-19. Recombination linked TRBV7-2 to TRBJ1-5; TRBD1 aligns with 7 central bases. The receptor was isolated from a human donor who had recovered from COVID-19. DNA sequence: TGTGCCAGCAGCTTAGATGCAGGGGGGAATCAGCCCCAGCATTTT. Translated, this gives CASSLDAGGNQPQHF.